These 21 T cell receptor beta chains were sequenced from one sample in a study of control samples from healthy donors and cancer patients. Using immunoSEQ multiplex PCR, the repertoire was profiled, and TCRdb retains in-frame clones only, with some absent. The sample lists 140,000 or so clones, 75% to 95% occurring once. The source material was blood. These receptors came from a man aged 25-40 years in good health.

V usage is TRBV2 and J usage is TRBJ1-2; 7 nucleotides align to TRBD1. With 8 bases clipped from V and 8 bases from J, the junction kept 17 bases outside the gene matches. CDR3 size: 15 residues. Germline V lookup: CDR1 SNHLY, CDR2 FYNNEI. DNA for the CDR3: TGTGCCAGCGCTAGATCAGATCAGGGGGGGAAAGGCTACACCTTC. Its protein product is CASARSDQGGKGYTF.

The chain couples TRBV3-1 (or the pseudogene TRBV3-2) to TRBJ2-3; TRBD1 might be the D (5 bases). V was cut by 0 bases and J by 2 bases, with 18 bases left in between. Germline CDR1 and CDR2: LGHDT and YNNKEL (reference sequence). The CDR3 is made up of 18 amino acids. CDR3 loop: CASSQDPRVGVLTDTQYF. CDR3 nucleotide sequence: TGTGCCAGCAGCCAAGATCCCAGGGTTGGGGTACTCACAGATACGCAGTATTTT.

This rearrangement joins TRBV5-5 to TRBJ2-3; 7 positions match TRBD2. Germline V gene data show CDR1 as SGHKS and CDR2 as YYEKEE (reference sequence). After removal of 5 bases from V and 2 bases from J, the junction contained 11 bases not matched to a gene. The CDR3 loop spans 16 amino acids. The CDR3, as DNA: TGTGCCAGCAGGCCCCTAGGGCGGGGGTCCACAGATACGCAGTATTTT. Protein product: CASRPLGRGSTDTQYF.

V and J are TRBV28 and TRBJ1-2; the D is unclear. The CDR3 has 14 residues. Germline V gene data show CDR1 as MDHEN and CDR2 as SYDVKM. The V end lost 0 bases, the J end lost 4 bases, and 9 bases lay between the germline ends. DNA of the CDR3: TGTGCCAGCAGTTTATGGGGCGAAAGCTATGGCTACACCTTC. Protein product: CASSLWGESYGYTF.

This rearrangement joins TRBV6-7 to TRBJ1-2; 9 nucleotides align to TRBD1. TRBV6-7 is flagged as an ORF with uncertain function. Trimming at V came to 6 bases and at J to 8 bases, leaving 7 bases not matched to a gene. The CDR3 length is 13 residues. The CDR3 loop reads CASRMGQGSGYTF. In nucleotides, the CDR3 is TGTGCCAGCAGGATGGGACAGGGAAGCGGCTACACCTTC.

This chain uses TRBV19 with TRBJ2-2; maybe TRBD2 (7 bases). This CDR3 contains 18 residues. The germline V gene has CDR1 LNHDA and CDR2 SQIVND (reference sequence). Between the trimmed V and J ends, which lost 7 bases and 3 bases, there was a span of 24 bases. The DNA for the CDR3 is TGTGCCAGTAAGGGGGAGGGTCGGGGGGCCCACCACACCGGGGAGCTGTTTTTT. It encodes CASKGEGRGAHHTGELFF.

The rearrangement uses TRBV24-1 and TRBJ2-1; no clear D gene. The CDR3 contains 14 residues. V lost 7 bases and J lost 0, with 9 bases in between. CDR1 is KGHDR and CDR2 is SFDVKD in the germline V gene. CDR3 DNA: TGTGCCACCAGCGACTTAAGCTCCTACAATGAGCAGTTCTTC. This encodes CATSDLSSYNEQFF.

The rearrangement links TRBV19 to TRBJ1-2; D is perhaps TRBD1 (5 bases). V lost 2 bases and J 7 bases, leaving 11 bases between the germline ends. The length of the CDR3 is 13 residues. Germline V gene data show CDR1 as LNHDA and CDR2 as SQIVND (reference sequence). CDR3 sequence: CASSIKGVGGYTF. The CDR3 DNA reads as TGTGCCAGTAGTATAAAAGGGGTCGGTGGCTACACCTTC.

The chain combines TRBV6-5 with TRBJ2-7; 7 bases fit TRBD2. Per the germline V gene, CDR1 is MNHEY and CDR2 is SVGAGI. V lost 6 bases, J lost 3 bases, and 5 bases stayed unmatched. This CDR3 has 13 residues. This chain's CDR3 is CASSHGTIYEQYF. The CDR3 DNA is TGTGCCAGCAGCCACGGGACTATCTACGAGCAGTACTTC.

This clone came up once. J is TRBJ2-7 and V is TRBV28; perhaps TRBD2 as D (5 bases). Germline CDR1 MDHEN, CDR2 SYDVKM. The CDR3 is 16 residues long. Trimming cost V 3 bases and J 4 bases, with 19 bases left between them. The DNA of the CDR3 is TGTGCCAGCAGTTTTTTTAGTGGAGGTCAAGGGTACGAGCAGTACTTC. Translating gives CASSFFSGGQGYEQYF.

CDR3 protein: CASSLGGTNTGELFF. In nucleotides, the CDR3 is TGTGCCAGCAGCTTAGGCGGGACCAACACCGGGGAGCTGTTTTTT. The V call is TRBV7-2, the J call TRBJ2-2, with D maybe TRBD2 (6 bases). The CDR3 has 15 residues. Germline V gene lookup returns CDR1 SGHTA and CDR2 FQGNSA. Deletions cut 1 base from V and 2 bases from J, with 8 bases between.

The chain combines TRBV4-1 with TRBJ2-7; D possibly corresponds to TRBD2 (6 bases). Between the trimmed V and J ends, which lost 0 bases and 3 bases, there was a span of 18 bases. The CDR3 spans 17 residues. Germline-derived CDR1 and CDR2 are MGHRA and YSYEKL. CDR3 region: CASSQESGYGGYYEQYF. For the CDR3, the DNA is TGCGCCAGCAGCCAAGAATCCGGGTACGGGGGTTACTACGAGCAGTACTTC.

This rearrangement joins TRBV27 to TRBJ2-4; D gene uncertain. The CDR3 is made up of 13 amino acids. Trimming took off 2 bases at V and 1 base at J, with 3 bases between the two ends. Germline loops: CDR1 MNHEY, CDR2 SMNVEV (reference sequence). CDR3 residues: CASSLLAKNIQYF. As DNA, the CDR3 is TGTGCCAGCAGTTTACTCGCCAAAAACATTCAGTACTTC.

This chain uses TRBV12-1 with TRBJ1-1; TRBD1, the D gene given by the table, was not confirmed from the DNA. TRBV12-1 is listed as a pseudogene. The CDR3 totals 13 residues. The CDR3 loop reads CASSFPVNTEAFF. The CDR3 DNA reads TGTGCCAGCAGCTTTCCAGTGAACACTGAAGCTTTCTTT.

V is TRBV4-1 and J is TRBJ1-6; D gene uncertain. CDR3 length: 16 amino acids. Trimming took off 1 base at V and 10 bases at J, with 17 bases between the two ends. Germline CDR1 MGHRA, CDR2 YSYEKL. CDR3 loop: CASSQGLSELSSPLHF. Written as DNA, the CDR3 is TGCGCCAGCAGCCAAGGTTTAAGCGAATTGAGCTCACCCCTCCACTTT.

This clone has just a few counts. V gene TRBV5-6 combines with J gene TRBJ1-2; D remains ambiguous. Germline lookup yields CDR1 SGHDT and CDR2 YYEEEE. Between the trimmed V and J ends, which lost 7 bases and 8 bases, there was a span of 15 bases. The CDR3 extends over 12 amino acids. CDR3 DNA sequence: TGTGCCAGCCGTAAAGGCCTGAGGGGCTACACCTTC. It translates to CASRKGLRGYTF.

This chain joins TRBV15 and TRBJ2-7, with 10 bases that match TRBD1. This CDR3 region has 15 residues. Germline V CDR1 and CDR2: LNHNV, YYDKDF (reference sequence). V lost 1 base and J lost 2; bases outside the gene matches: 2. The CDR3 spells CATSRGQGATYEQYF. The CDR3, as DNA: TGTGCCACCAGCAGAGGACAGGGGGCTACCTACGAGCAGTACTTC.

The V call is TRBV6-1, the J call TRBJ1-2; D is unresolved. This CDR3 spans 14 amino acids. Between the trimmed V and J ends, which lost 0 bases and 5 bases, there was a span of 10 bases. CDR1 is MNHNS and CDR2 is SASEGT in the germline V gene. Here the CDR3 reads CASSEAGGNYGYTF. For the CDR3, the DNA is TGTGCCAGCAGTGAAGCCGGCGGCAATTATGGCTACACCTTC.

The V gene is TRBV3-1 (or the pseudogene TRBV3-2), the J gene TRBJ1-2; 8 bases agree with TRBD1. The CDR3 extends over 14 amino acids. V lost 4 bases to trimming and J lost 8 bases; unmatched junction nucleotides: 9. In germline, CDR1 is LGHDT, CDR2 YNNKEL (reference sequence). The CDR3 protein is CASSRIQGAGGYTF. The CDR3 DNA reads TGTGCCAGCAGCCGGATCCAGGGGGCAGGGGGCTACACCTTC.

This chain connects TRBV6-2 or TRBV6-3 to TRBJ2-3, with a tentative D call TRBD1 (5 bases). Germline-derived CDR1 and CDR2 are MNHEY and SVGEGT. This CDR3 is 17 amino acids long. Trimming removed 2 bases from V and 0 bases from J, with 15 bases in between. The CDR3 region has the DNA TGTGCCAGCAGTTACGTGTCTCTTAGGGGAAGCACAGATACGCAGTATTTT. It codes for CASSYVSLRGSTDTQYF.

The V gene is TRBV18, the J gene TRBJ1-4; weak D call: TRBD1 (5 bases). V lost 1 base and J lost 3, with 9 bases in between. The CDR3 totals 15 residues. Germline CDR1 and CDR2: KGHSH and LQKENI. The CDR3 is CASSPLRAANEKLFF. CDR3 nucleotides: TGTGCCAGCTCACCACTCAGGGCAGCTAATGAAAAACTGTTTTTT.